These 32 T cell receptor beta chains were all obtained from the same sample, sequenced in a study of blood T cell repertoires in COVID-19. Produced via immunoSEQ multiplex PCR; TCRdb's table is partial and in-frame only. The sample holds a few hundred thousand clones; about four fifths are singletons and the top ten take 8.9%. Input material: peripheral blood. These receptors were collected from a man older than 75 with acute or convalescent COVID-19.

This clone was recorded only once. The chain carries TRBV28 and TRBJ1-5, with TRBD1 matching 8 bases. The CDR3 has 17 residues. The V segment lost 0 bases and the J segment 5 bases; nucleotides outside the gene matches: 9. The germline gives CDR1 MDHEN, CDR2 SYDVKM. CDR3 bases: TGTGCCAGCAGTTTATGGGGCAGGGGGCGTACCTATCAGCCCCAGCATTTT. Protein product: CASSLWGRGRTYQPQHF.

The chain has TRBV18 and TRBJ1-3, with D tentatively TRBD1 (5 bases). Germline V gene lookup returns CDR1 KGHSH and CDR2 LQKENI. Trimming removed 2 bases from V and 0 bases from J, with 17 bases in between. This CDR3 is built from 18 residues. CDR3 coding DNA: TGTGCCAGCTCACCATCTTTTGGCGGGGGGAGCTCTGGAAACACCATATATTTT. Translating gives CASSPSFGGGSSGNTIYF.

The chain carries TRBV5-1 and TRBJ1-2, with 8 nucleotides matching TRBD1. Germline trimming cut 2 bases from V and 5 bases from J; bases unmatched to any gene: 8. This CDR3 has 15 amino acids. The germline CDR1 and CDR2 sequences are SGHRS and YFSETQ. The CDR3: CASSFFPGQGYGYTF. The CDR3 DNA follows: TGCGCCAGCAGCTTCTTCCCTGGACAGGGTTATGGCTACACCTTC.

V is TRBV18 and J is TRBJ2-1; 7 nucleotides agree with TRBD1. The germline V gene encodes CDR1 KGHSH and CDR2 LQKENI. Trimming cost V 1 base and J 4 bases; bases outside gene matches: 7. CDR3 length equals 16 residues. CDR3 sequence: CASSPQLRTGYNEQFF. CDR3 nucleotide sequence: TGTGCCAGCTCACCACAACTTCGGACAGGTTACAATGAGCAGTTCTTC.

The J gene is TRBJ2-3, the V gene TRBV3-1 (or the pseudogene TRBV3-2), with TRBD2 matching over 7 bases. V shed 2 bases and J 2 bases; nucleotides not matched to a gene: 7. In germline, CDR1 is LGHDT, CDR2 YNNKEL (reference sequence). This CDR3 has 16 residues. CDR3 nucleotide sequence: TGTGCCAGCAGCCAAAGTGGGGGGGGGTTCACAGATACGCAGTATTTT. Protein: CASSQSGGGFTDTQYF.

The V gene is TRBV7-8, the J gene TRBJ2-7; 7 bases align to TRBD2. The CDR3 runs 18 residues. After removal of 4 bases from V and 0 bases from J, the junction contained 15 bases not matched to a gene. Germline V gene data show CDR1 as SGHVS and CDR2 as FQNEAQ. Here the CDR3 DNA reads TGTGCCAGCAGCTGGGGGGACCGGGGGGTGCGGAGCTCCTACGAGCAGTACTTC. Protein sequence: CASSWGDRGVRSSYEQYF. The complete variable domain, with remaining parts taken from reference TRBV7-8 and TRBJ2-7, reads GAGVSQSPRYKVAKRGQDVALRCDPISGHVSLFWYQQALGQGPEFLTYFQNEAQLDKSGLPSDRFFAERPEGSVSTLKIQRTQQEDSAVYLCASSWGDRGVRSSYEQYFGPGTRLTVT.

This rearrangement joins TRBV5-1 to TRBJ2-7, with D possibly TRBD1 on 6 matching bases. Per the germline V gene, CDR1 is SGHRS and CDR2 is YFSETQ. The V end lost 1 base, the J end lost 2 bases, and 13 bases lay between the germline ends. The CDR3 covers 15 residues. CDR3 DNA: TGCGCCAGCAGCTTGATGTCAGGGGTGACCTACGAGCAGTACTTC. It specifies CASSLMSGVTYEQYF. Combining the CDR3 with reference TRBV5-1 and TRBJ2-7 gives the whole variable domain KAGVTQTPRYLIKTRGQQVTLSCSPISGHRSVSWYQQTPGQGLQFLFEYFSETQRNKGNFPGRFSGRQFSNSRSEMNVSTLELGDSALYLCASSLMSGVTYEQYFGPGTRLTVT.

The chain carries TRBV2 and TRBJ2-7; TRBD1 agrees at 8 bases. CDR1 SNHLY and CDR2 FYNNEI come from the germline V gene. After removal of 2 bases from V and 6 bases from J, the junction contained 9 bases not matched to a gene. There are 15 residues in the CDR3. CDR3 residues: CASSERGQGAFEQYF. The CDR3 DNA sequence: TGTGCCAGCAGTGAACGGGGGCAGGGGGCTTTCGAGCAGTACTTC.

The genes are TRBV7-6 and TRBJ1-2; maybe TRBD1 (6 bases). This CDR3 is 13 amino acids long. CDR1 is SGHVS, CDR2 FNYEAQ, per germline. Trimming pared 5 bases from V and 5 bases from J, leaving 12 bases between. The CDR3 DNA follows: TGTGCCAGCAGCGTAAGGGGGAGTTATGGCTACACCTTC. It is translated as CASSVRGSYGYTF.

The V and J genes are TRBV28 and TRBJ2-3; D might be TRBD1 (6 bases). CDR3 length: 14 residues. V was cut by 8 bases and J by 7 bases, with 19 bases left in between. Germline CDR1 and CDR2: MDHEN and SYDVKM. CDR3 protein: CASFPGQPLNTQYF. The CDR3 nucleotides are TGTGCCAGCTTCCCAGGACAGCCCTTGAATACGCAGTATTTT.

The CDR3: CASSYGGVTGTEQYF. As DNA, the CDR3 is TGTGCCAGCAGTTACGGGGGGGTTACAGGGACCGAGCAGTACTTC. V gene TRBV6-5 combines with J gene TRBJ2-7; D might be TRBD2 (7 bases). Trimming left V 2 bases short and J 6 bases short, with 17 bases between. The germline V gene encodes CDR1 MNHEY and CDR2 SVGAGI. The CDR3 extends over 15 amino acids.

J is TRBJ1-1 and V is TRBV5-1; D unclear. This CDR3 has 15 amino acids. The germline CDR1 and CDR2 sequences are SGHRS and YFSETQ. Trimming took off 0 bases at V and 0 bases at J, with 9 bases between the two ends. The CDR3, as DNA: TGCGCCAGCAGCTTGGGTGGCGGGGTGAACACTGAAGCTTTCTTT. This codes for CASSLGGGVNTEAFF.

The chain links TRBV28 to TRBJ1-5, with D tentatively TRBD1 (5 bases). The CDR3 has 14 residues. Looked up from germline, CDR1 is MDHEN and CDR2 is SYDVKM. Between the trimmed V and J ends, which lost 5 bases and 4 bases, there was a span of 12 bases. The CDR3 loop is CASSLQVPNQPQHF. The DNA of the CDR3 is TGTGCCAGCAGTCTACAGGTTCCGAATCAGCCCCAGCATTTT.

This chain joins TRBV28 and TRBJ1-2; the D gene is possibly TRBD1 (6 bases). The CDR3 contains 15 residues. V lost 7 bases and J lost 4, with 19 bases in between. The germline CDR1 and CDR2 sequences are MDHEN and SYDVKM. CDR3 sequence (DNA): TGTGCCAGCACACAAGGCTCAGGGGTCCTCTATGGCTACACCTTC. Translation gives CASTQGSGVLYGYTF.

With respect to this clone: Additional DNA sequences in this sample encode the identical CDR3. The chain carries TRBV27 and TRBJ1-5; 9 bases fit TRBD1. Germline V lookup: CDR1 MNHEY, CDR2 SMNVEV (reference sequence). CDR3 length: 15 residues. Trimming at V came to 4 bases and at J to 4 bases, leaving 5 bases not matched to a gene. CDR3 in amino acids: CASSWTGVGNQPQHF. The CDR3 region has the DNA TGTGCCAGCAGTTGGACAGGGGTCGGGAATCAGCCCCAGCATTTT.

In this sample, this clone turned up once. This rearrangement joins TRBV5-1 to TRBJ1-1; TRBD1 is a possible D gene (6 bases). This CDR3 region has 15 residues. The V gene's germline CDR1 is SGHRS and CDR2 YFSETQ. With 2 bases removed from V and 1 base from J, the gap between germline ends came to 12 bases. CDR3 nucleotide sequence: TGCGCCAGCAGCTTCAATACAGGGCCGAACACTGAAGCTTTCTTT. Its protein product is CASSFNTGPNTEAFF. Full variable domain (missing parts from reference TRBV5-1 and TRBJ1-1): KAGVTQTPRYLIKTRGQQVTLSCSPISGHRSVSWYQQTPGQGLQFLFEYFSETQRNKGNFPGRFSGRQFSNSRSEMNVSTLELGDSALYLCASSFNTGPNTEAFFGQGTRLTVV.

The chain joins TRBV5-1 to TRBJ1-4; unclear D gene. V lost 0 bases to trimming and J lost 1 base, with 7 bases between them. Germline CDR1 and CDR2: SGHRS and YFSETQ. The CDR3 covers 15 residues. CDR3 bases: TGCGCCAGCAGCTTGGCCGGGAAAACTAATGAAAAACTGTTTTTT. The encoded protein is CASSLAGKTNEKLFF. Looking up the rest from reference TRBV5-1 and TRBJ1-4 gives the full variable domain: KAGVTQTPRYLIKTRGQQVTLSCSPISGHRSVSWYQQTPGQGLQFLFEYFSETQRNKGNFPGRFSGRQFSNSRSEMNVSTLELGDSALYLCASSLAGKTNEKLFFGSGTQLSVL.

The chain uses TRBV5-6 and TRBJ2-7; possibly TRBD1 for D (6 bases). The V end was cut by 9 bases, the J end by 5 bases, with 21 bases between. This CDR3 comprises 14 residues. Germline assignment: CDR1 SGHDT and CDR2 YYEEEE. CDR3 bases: TGTGCCACCACCTCAGGGGCCTCCAGGGACGAGCAGTACTTC. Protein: CATTSGASRDEQYF.

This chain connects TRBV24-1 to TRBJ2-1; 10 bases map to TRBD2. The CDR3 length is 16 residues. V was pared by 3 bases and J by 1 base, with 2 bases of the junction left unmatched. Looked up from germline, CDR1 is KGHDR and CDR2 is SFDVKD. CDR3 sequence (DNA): TGTGCCACCAGTGATAGGGGACTAGCGTCCTACAATGAGCAGTTCTTC. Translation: CATSDRGLASYNEQFF.

CDR3 bases: TGTGCCAGCAGCTTAGGATCCGGCGGGGCCGGGGAGCTGTTTTTT. Amino acids: CASSLGSGGAGELFF. V usage is TRBV7-9 and J usage is TRBJ2-2, with D maybe TRBD2 (6 bases). Germline V CDR1 and CDR2: SEHNR, FQNEAQ (reference sequence). The V end was cut by 1 base, the J end by 6 bases, with 12 bases between. The CDR3 contains 15 residues.

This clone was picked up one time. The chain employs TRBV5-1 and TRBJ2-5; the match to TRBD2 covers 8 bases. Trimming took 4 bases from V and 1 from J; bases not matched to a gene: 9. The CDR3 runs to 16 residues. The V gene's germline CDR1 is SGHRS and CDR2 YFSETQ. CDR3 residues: CASSPTPTSGQETQYF. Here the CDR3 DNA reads TGCGCCAGCAGCCCAACCCCTACTAGCGGCCAAGAGACCCAGTACTTC.

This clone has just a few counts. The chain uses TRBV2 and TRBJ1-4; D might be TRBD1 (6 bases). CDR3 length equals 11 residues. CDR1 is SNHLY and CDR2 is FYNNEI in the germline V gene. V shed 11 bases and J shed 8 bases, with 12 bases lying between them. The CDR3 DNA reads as TGTGCCTCGAGGGGGTCGGAAAAACTGTTTTTT. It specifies CASRGSEKLFF.

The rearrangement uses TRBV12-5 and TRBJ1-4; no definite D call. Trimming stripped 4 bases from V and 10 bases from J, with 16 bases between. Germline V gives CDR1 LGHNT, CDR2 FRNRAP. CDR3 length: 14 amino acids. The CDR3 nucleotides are TGTGCTAGTGGTTCCCTCGGAAAAGCGGGAAAACTGTTTTTT. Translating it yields CASGSLGKAGKLFF.

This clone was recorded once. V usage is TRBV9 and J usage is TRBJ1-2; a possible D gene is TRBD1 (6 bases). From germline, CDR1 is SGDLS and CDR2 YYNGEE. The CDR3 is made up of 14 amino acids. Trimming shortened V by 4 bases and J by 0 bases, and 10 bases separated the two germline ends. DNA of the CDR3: TGTGCCAGCAGCCTGGGGGCCACTAACTATGGCTACACCTTC. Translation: CASSLGATNYGYTF. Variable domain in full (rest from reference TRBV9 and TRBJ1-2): DSGVTQTPKHLITATGQRVTLRCSPRSGDLSVYWYQQSLDQGLQFLIQYYNGEERAKGNILERFSAQQFPDLHSELNLSSLELGDSALYFCASSLGATNYGYTFGSGTRLTVV.

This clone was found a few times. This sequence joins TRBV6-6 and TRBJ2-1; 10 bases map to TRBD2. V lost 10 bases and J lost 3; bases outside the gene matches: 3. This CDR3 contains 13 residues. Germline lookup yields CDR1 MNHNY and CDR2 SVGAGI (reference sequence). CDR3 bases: TGTGCCACCATAGCGGGGGGCTACAATGAGCAGTTCTTC. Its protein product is CATIAGGYNEQFF.

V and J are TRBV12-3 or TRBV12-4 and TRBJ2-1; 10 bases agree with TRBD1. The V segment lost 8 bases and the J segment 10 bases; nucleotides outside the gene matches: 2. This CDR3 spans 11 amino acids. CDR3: CASGQGDEQFF. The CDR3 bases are TGTGCCAGCGGACAGGGGGACGAGCAGTTCTTC.

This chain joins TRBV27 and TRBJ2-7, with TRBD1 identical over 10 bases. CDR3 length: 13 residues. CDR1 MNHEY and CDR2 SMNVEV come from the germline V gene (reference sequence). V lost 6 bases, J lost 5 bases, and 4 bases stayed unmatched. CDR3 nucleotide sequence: TGTGCCAGCAGAAGGACAGGGGGGGACGAGCAGTACTTC. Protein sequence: CASRRTGGDEQYF.

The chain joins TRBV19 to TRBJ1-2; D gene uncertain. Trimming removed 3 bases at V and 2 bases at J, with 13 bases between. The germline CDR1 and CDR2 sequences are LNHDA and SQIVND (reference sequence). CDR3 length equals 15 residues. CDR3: CASSIRNGGNYGYTF. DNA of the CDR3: TGTGCCAGTAGTATTCGTAACGGCGGCAACTATGGCTACACCTTC.

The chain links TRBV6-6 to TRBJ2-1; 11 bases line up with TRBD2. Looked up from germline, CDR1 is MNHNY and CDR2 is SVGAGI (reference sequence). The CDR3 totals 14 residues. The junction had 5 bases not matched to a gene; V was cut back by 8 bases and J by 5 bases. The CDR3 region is CASSLSGRDNEQFF. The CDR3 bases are TGTGCCAGCTCCCTTAGCGGGAGGGACAATGAGCAGTTCTTC.

The chain's CDR3 is CASSLLGGSSYNEQFF. CDR3 DNA sequence: TGCGCCAGCAGCCTCCTGGGGGGGAGCTCCTACAATGAGCAGTTCTTC. The chain couples TRBV5-1 to TRBJ2-1, with 7 nucleotides matching TRBD2. The ends lost 4 bases at V and 0 bases at J; junction bases unmatched: 7. Germline V gives CDR1 SGHRS, CDR2 YFSETQ. The CDR3 is 16 amino acids.

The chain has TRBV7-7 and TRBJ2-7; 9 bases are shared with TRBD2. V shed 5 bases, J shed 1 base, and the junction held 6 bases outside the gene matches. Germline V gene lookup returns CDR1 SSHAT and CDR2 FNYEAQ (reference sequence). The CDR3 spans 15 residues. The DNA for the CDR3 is TGTGCCAGCAGCCCTTTAGCGGGAGCGTCCTACGAGCAGTACTTC. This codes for CASSPLAGASYEQYF.

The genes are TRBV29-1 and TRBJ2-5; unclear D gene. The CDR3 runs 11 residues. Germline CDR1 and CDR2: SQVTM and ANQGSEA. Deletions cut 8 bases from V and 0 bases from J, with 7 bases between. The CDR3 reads CSPLNQETQYF. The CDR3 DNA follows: TGCAGCCCCTTAAACCAAGAGACCCAGTACTTC.